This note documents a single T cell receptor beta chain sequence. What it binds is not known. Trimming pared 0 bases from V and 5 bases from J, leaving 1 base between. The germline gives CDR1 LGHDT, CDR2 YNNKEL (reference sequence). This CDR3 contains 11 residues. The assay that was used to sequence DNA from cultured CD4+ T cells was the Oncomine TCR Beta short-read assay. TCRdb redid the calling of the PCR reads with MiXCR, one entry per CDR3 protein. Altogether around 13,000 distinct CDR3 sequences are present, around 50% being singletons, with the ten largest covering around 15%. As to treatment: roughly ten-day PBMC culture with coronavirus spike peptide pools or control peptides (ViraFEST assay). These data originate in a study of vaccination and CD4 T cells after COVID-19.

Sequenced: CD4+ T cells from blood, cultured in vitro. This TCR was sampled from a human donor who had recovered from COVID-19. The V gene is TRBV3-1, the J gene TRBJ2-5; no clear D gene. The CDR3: CASSQEETQYF. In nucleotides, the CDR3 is TGTGCCAGCAGCCAAGAGGAGACCCAGTACTTC.